These 3 T cell receptor beta chains originate from one sample sequenced in a study of blood T cell repertoires in COVID-19. Measured with immunoSEQ multiplex PCR; TCRdb has only the in-frame clones, and not every one. The sample consists of some 120,000 clones, approximately 84% of them appearing once. The sequenced material came from peripheral blood. Every receptor here comes from a human donor in a cohort sampled during active COVID-19.

The chain carries TRBV5-4 and TRBJ1-3; 10 nucleotides line up with TRBD1. The CDR3 sequence is 15 residues long. J lost 4 bases, V lost 4 bases, and 5 bases had no gene match. The germline gives CDR1 SGHNT, CDR2 YYREEE (reference sequence). CDR3 in amino acids: CASSAGTGAGNTIYF. The CDR3 region has the DNA TGTGCCAGCAGCGCTGGGACAGGGGCAGGAAACACCATATATTTT.

V gene TRBV7-3 combines with J gene TRBJ2-5, with D possibly TRBD2 on 6 matching bases. The germline V gene has CDR1 SGHTA and CDR2 FQGTGA. V lost 5 bases to trimming and J lost 5 bases, with 24 bases between them. CDR3 length: 17 residues. CDR3 sequence reads: CASSRNGGASGAETQYF. As DNA, the CDR3 is TGTGCCAGCAGCCGAAACGGCGGGGCTAGTGGTGCGGAGACCCAGTACTTC.

The chain combines TRBV11-3 with TRBJ1-1; unclear D gene. V was clipped by 3 bases and J by 1 base, with 6 bases between them. This CDR3 spans 13 amino acids. From germline, CDR1 is SGHNT and CDR2 YENEEA. CDR3 in amino acids: CASSLTTNTEAFF. CDR3 sequence (DNA): TGTGCCAGCAGCTTGACTACGAACACTGAAGCTTTCTTT.